The clone carrying this TCR beta chain has just a few counts. Antigen specificity is unknown. Germline V lookup: CDR1 SNHLY, CDR2 FYNNEI. This CDR3 has 13 residues. The germline V and J ends were trimmed by 0 bases and 12 bases, with 12 bases remaining between them. These data belong to a study of cytotoxic CD8 clonotypes in ibrutinib-treated CLL. Broader study findings: Researchers report that baseline clonality outpaced age-matched healthy donors and tracked circulating CD8+ T-cell counts.

The intended depth for sequencing was 1 in 200,000 to 1 in 1 million T cells. The protocol was immunoSEQ multiplex PCR, while the TCRdb copy is restricted to in-frame clones and leaves out a portion. The table shows 150,000 or so clones, with 75% to 80% occurring only once. The clonotype originates from a human donor with chronic lymphocytic leukemia. The sequencing used PBMCs, collected after 24 months of ibrutinib treatment. The chain joins TRBV2 to TRBJ2-1; D tentatively fits TRBD1 or TRBD2 (5 bases each). In nucleotides, the CDR3 is TGTGCCAGCAGTGAAGCGCTTCCGGGACCGCAGTTCTTC. It yields the protein CASSEALPGPQFF.